This T cell receptor (beta chain) was obtained from a study of Tregs in tolerant kidney transplant recipients. Broader study findings: Tregs expanded with activated donor B cells seemed most donor-specific. Biological reproducibility was not directly addressed in this study. Tolerant patients' donor-specific Tregs expanded beyond overall Tregs, suggesting antigen-driven growth.

The assay was immunoSEQ multiplex PCR, and TCRdb's table has in-frame clones only and misses some. The repertoire holds about 83,000 clones, approximately 98% seen once, with approximately 0.56% in the top ten. Unstimulated Tregs (CD4+CD25+CD127-) and CD4+CD25- non-Tregs were sorted from PBMCs. About this clone itself: Its antigen is currently unknown.

The CDR3 is made up of 14 amino acids. Per germline, CDR1 SEHNR and CDR2 FQNEAQ (reference sequence). The trim removed 1 base at V and 10 bases at J, leaving 6 bases unmatched. Sequences were derived from CD4+ T cells from blood, sampled before the transplant. The V call is TRBV7-9, the J call TRBJ2-1, with TRBD2 matching 8 bases. The TCR comes from a human donor who received a combined kidney and bone marrow transplant. CDR3 in DNA: TGTGCCAGCAGCTTAGGGCGGGGGGTCGCGGAGCAGTTCTTC. Protein sequence: CASSLGRGVAEQFF. The variable domain in full, completed from reference TRBV7-9 and TRBJ2-1, reads DTGVSQNPRHKITKRGQNVTFRCDPISEHNRLYWYRQTLGQGPEFLTYFQNEAQLEKSRLLSDRFSAERPKGSFSTLEIQRTEQGDSAMYLCASSLGRGVAEQFFGPGTRLTVL.